This T cell receptor (beta chain) comes out of a study of identical twins. Findings and limits, study-wide: Out-of-frame TCR alpha sharing observed in monozygotic twins exceeded model estimates. Rather than following the same donors, the conclusions depended on cross-sectional statistical analysis. There is a chance that invariant MAIT and iNKT cells partially muddied zero-insertion analyses.

Template switching added a universal primer binding site, and final cDNA carried unique molecular identifiers. TCRdb re-derived calls from the 5' RACE reads in MiXCR, one entry per CDR3 protein. This table holds roughly 570,000 distinct CDR3 sequences, around 9.6% found once. This clonotype was detected many times. Its target is not known. Between the trimmed V and J ends, which lost 6 bases and 2 bases, there was a span of 7 bases. CDR1 is MGHDK and CDR2 is SYGVNS in the germline V gene. The CDR3 is 13 residues long. In addition, the sample was reused for a study of yellow fever vaccine responses in identical twins.

Sequences were obtained from PBMCs. The receptor was derived from a woman younger than 35 in good health. This chain joins TRBV25-1 and TRBJ2-2, with D possibly TRBD2 on 5 matching bases. CDR3 loop: CASRSGNTGELFF. For the CDR3, the DNA is TGTGCCAGCAGGAGCGGTAACACCGGGGAGCTGTTTTTT.